This passage covers 28 T cell receptor beta chains from one sample sequenced in a study of cytomegalovirus exposure and HLA in healthy donors. In the PCR, 60 Vbeta and 13 Jbeta primers were used. Profiled with immunoSEQ multiplex PCR; TCRdb holds only in-frame clones, not every one. In the table there are approximately 170,000 clones, roughly 84% of which are singletons. The sequencing input was PBMCs. Every receptor here comes from a boy younger than 10 in good health and CMV-seronegative.

The chain uses TRBV30 and TRBJ2-1, with 9 bases aligning to TRBD1. V lost 5 bases to trimming and J lost 7 bases; unmatched junction nucleotides: 9. CDR3 length equals 14 residues. From germline, CDR1 is GTSNPN and CDR2 SVGIG (reference sequence). CDR3 DNA: TGTGCCTGGGGGATGGGACAGGGAAAGAATGAGCAGTTCTTC. Protein: CAWGMGQGKNEQFF.

The chain has TRBV5-4 and TRBJ1-2; TRBD1 agrees at 7 bases. Germline-derived CDR1 and CDR2 are SGHNT and YYREEE (reference sequence). The CDR3 has 14 residues. J lost 4 bases, V lost 4 bases, and 7 bases had no gene match. The CDR3: CASSPWDSSYGYTF. The DNA of the CDR3 is TGTGCCAGCAGCCCCTGGGACAGCAGCTATGGCTACACCTTC.

CDR3 loop: CASSLGPRPPHEQYF. The CDR3 DNA is TGTGCCAGCAGCTTAGGACCTAGACCCCCCCACGAGCAGTACTTC. The chain is built from TRBV7-2 and TRBJ2-7; no reliable D call. This CDR3 contains 15 residues. Germline V gene sequence: CDR1 SGHTA, CDR2 FQGNSA. V was clipped by 1 base and J by 5 bases, with 15 bases between them. Supplemented by reference TRBV7-2 and TRBJ2-7, the full variable domain reads GAGVSQSPSNKVTEKGKDVELRCDPISGHTALYWYRQSLGQGLEFLIYFQGNSAPDKSGLPSDRFSAERTGGSVSTLTIQRTQQEDSAVYLCASSLGPRPPHEQYFGPGTRLTVT.

This rearrangement joins TRBV4-1 to TRBJ2-2; 8 nucleotides agree with TRBD2. In germline, CDR1 is MGHRA, CDR2 YSYEKL. Germline trimming cut 4 bases from V and 7 bases from J; bases unmatched to any gene: 17. There are 18 residues in the CDR3. This CDR3 is CASSRESLADGTGGELFF. The CDR3 bases are TGCGCCAGCAGCCGCGAATCACTAGCGGATGGGACGGGCGGGGAGCTGTTTTTT.

The chain combines TRBV7-2 with TRBJ2-7, with D possibly being TRBD1 (5 bases). Germline V gene lookup returns CDR1 SGHTA and CDR2 FQGNSA. CDR3 size: 14 residues. Trimming cost V 1 base and J 3 bases, with 10 bases left between them. CDR3 DNA sequence: TGTGCCAGCAGCTTAGTTGGGGCTGGCTACGAGCAGTACTTC. Protein product: CASSLVGAGYEQYF.

This chain uses TRBV11-2 with TRBJ2-3; perhaps TRBD2 as D (5 bases). Per the germline V gene, CDR1 is SGHAT and CDR2 is FQNNGV. CDR3 length: 11 residues. Trimming removed 8 bases from V and 5 bases from J, with 8 bases in between. The CDR3 loop is CASGLKDTQYF. The CDR3 region has the DNA TGTGCCAGCGGACTGAAAGATACGCAGTATTTT. Using reference TRBV11-2 and TRBJ2-3 for the parts outside the CDR3, the full variable domain is EAGVAQSPRYKIIEKRQSVAFWCNPISGHATLYWYQQILGQGPKLLIQFQNNGVVDDSQLPKDRFSAERLKGVDSTLKIQPAKLEDSAVYLCASGLKDTQYFGPGTRLTVL.

As DNA, the CDR3 is TGTGCCAGCAGTGGGACAGGAGCTAACTATGGCTACACCTTC. Its translation is CASSGTGANYGYTF. V usage is TRBV27 and J usage is TRBJ1-2; 8 bases fit TRBD1. The germline V gene has CDR1 MNHEY and CDR2 SMNVEV (reference sequence). Trimming removed 5 bases from V and 0 bases from J; junction bases left unmatched: 2. The length of the CDR3 is 14 residues.

Concerning this clone itself: One end of the junction varies from germline; a read error may be responsible. The chain carries TRBV7-8 and TRBJ2-7, with D possibly TRBD2 on 5 matching bases. The CDR3 runs to 14 residues. Germline-derived CDR1 and CDR2 are SGHVS and FQNEAQ. CDR3 region: CASSLEARGYEQYF. CDR3 in DNA: TGTGCCAGCAGTTTAGAAGCCCGGGGCTACGAGCAGTACTTC.

In its sample, this clone was seen once. This chain joins TRBV7-9 and TRBJ2-7; the match to TRBD1 covers 7 bases. Germline V CDR1 and CDR2: SEHNR, FQNEAQ (reference sequence). This CDR3 is 17 amino acids long. V lost 2 bases and J lost 1; bases outside the gene matches: 11. CDR3 residues: CASSLFFLDRESYEQYV. The CDR3, as DNA: TGTGCCAGCAGCTTATTCTTCCTCGACAGGGAATCCTACGAGCAGTACGTC.

This sequence joins TRBV5-4 and TRBJ2-5, with 7 bases lining up with TRBD2. V gave up 0 bases and J gave up 1 base; unmatched junction bases: 3. Germline values: CDR1 SGHNT, CDR2 YYREEE (reference sequence). This CDR3 contains 15 residues. The CDR3 DNA sequence: TGTGCCAGCAGCTTGGGGACTAGAGCCCAAGAGACCCAGTACTTC. Translating it yields CASSLGTRAQETQYF.

V usage is TRBV7-9 and J usage is TRBJ2-1; 8 nucleotides align to TRBD2. This CDR3 spans 15 amino acids. V shed 5 bases, J shed 4 bases, and the junction held 7 bases outside the gene matches. In germline, CDR1 is SEHNR, CDR2 FQNEAQ (reference sequence). CDR3 nucleotide sequence: TGTGCCAGCAGCGTCGGGGCGGGAGGTTACAATGAGCAGTTCTTC. It translates to CASSVGAGGYNEQFF.

This chain joins TRBV10-2 and TRBJ1-2; possible D gene TRBD1, 5 bases. Trimming shortened V by 5 bases and J by 3 bases, and 13 bases separated the two germline ends. CDR3 length: 14 residues. Germline V CDR1 and CDR2: WSHSY, SAAADI. The CDR3 sequence: CASSPPGGDYGYTF. CDR3 sequence (DNA): TGCGCCAGCAGTCCCCCGGGGGGTGACTATGGCTACACCTTC.

This clone was seen a single time. The chain couples TRBV5-6 to TRBJ2-3; 7 positions match TRBD1. The CDR3 is 14 residues long. Per the germline V gene, CDR1 is SGHDT and CDR2 is YYEEEE. The J segment lost 0 bases and the V segment lost 4 bases, leaving 2 bases of the junction unmatched. In nucleotides, the CDR3 is TGTGCCAGCAGCCTGGGACAGAGCACAGATACGCAGTATTTT. As protein: CASSLGQSTDTQYF.

The rearrangement joins TRBV9 to TRBJ1-2; unclear D gene. There are 15 residues in the CDR3. CDR1 SGDLS and CDR2 YYNGEE come from the germline V gene. V lost 4 bases and J 4 bases, leaving 17 bases between the germline ends. The CDR3 loop reads CASSPEGRQSYGYTF. In DNA form, the CDR3 reads TGTGCCAGCAGCCCGGAGGGCCGGCAATCCTATGGCTACACCTTC.

This chain joins TRBV6-5 and TRBJ2-7, with TRBD2 matching 13 bases. CDR1 is MNHEY and CDR2 is SVGAGI in the germline V gene. CDR3 size: 15 residues. Losses at the gene ends were 3 bases for V and 6 bases for J; bases not matched to a gene: 5. CDR3 DNA: TGTGCCAGCAGTTATGGACTAGCGGGAGTGGGCGAGCAGTACTTC. This translates into CASSYGLAGVGEQYF.

V is TRBV7-8 and J is TRBJ1-1; D is unresolved. V gave up 5 bases and J gave up 3 bases, with 10 bases separating them. Germline CDR1 reads SGHVS; CDR2 reads FQNEAQ. This CDR3 has 13 amino acids. In DNA, the CDR3 is TGTGCCAGCAGCACGGGTGAGGACACTGAAGCTTTCTTT. Protein product: CASSTGEDTEAFF. The full variable domain, completed using reference TRBV7-8 and TRBJ1-1, is GAGVSQSPRYKVAKRGQDVALRCDPISGHVSLFWYQQALGQGPEFLTYFQNEAQLDKSGLPSDRFFAERPEGSVSTLKIQRTQQEDSAVYLCASSTGEDTEAFFGQGTRLTVV.

In its sample, this clone was seen a few times. The V call is TRBV5-6, the J call TRBJ2-1; D not resolved. Per the germline V gene, CDR1 is SGHDT and CDR2 is YYEEEE. This CDR3 has 14 amino acids. V lost 3 bases and J 5 bases, leaving 12 bases between the germline ends. CDR3 sequence (DNA): TGTGCCAGCAGCTCCCTCGGTGGTGACAATGAGCAGTTCTTC. As protein: CASSSLGGDNEQFF.

J is TRBJ1-1 and V is TRBV7-2, with 8 bases fitting TRBD1. V shed 5 bases, J shed 11 bases, and the junction held 7 bases outside the gene matches. Germline V gene lookup returns CDR1 SGHTA and CDR2 FQGNSA. This CDR3 has 12 residues. CDR3 sequence: CASSHGQGRAFF. Here the CDR3 DNA reads TGTGCCAGCAGCCACGGACAGGGTAGGGCTTTCTTT.

The chain joins TRBV5-4 to TRBJ2-7, with 7 nucleotides matching TRBD1. CDR3 length: 15 amino acids. V was pared by 4 bases and J by 7 bases, with 14 bases of the junction left unmatched. The V gene's germline CDR1 is SGHNT and CDR2 YYREEE (reference sequence). The CDR3 loop reads CASSARQGSEGEQYF. The DNA for the CDR3 is TGTGCCAGCAGCGCAAGACAGGGTTCCGAGGGGGAGCAGTACTTC.

The chain recombines TRBV4-3 with TRBJ1-1; the D gene is possibly TRBD1 (6 bases). Germline loops: CDR1 LGHNA, CDR2 YSLEER. Trimming stripped 0 bases from V and 6 bases from J, with 11 bases between. This CDR3 comprises 14 residues. The CDR3 reads CASSQEMGAAEAFF. The CDR3 coding sequence is TGCGCCAGCAGCCAAGAAATGGGGGCTGCTGAAGCTTTCTTT.

V is TRBV15 and J is TRBJ2-1, with TRBD2 identical over 14 bases. Looked up from germline, CDR1 is LNHNV and CDR2 is YYDKDF (reference sequence). V gave up 2 bases and J gave up 10 bases; unmatched junction bases: 7. The CDR3 runs 16 residues. Here the CDR3 reads CATSRSGTSGGREQFF. CDR3 nucleotide sequence: TGTGCCACCAGCAGATCCGGGACTAGCGGGGGCCGGGAGCAGTTCTTC.

The chain recombines TRBV6-1 with TRBJ1-2; no clear D. The ends were cut back, 5 bases at V and 4 bases at J, with 11 bases in the middle. There are 13 residues in the CDR3. CDR1 is MNHNS and CDR2 is SASEGT in the germline V gene. The CDR3 nucleotides read TGTGCCAGCAGTAGCGGACGGACCTATGGCTACACCTTC. Translated, it gives CASSSGRTYGYTF.

V gene TRBV2 combines with J gene TRBJ1-2; 10 bases line up with TRBD1. V shed 10 bases, J shed 1 base, and the junction held 15 bases outside the gene matches. Germline CDR1 reads SNHLY; CDR2 reads FYNNEI. CDR3 length: 17 residues. CDR3 in amino acids: CATLRGQGTSFNYGYTF. The CDR3 bases are TGTGCCACCCTCCGGGGACAGGGGACTTCCTTTAACTATGGCTACACCTTC.

This sequence joins TRBV19 and TRBJ2-5, with D unresolved. Gene TRBJ2-7 matches the end of the DNA better, so the J call may be wrong. Per germline, CDR1 LNHDA and CDR2 SQIVND (reference sequence). The CDR3 loop spans 14 amino acids. CDR3 bases: TGTGCCAGTAGTATTGGAGACCTATTCTACGAGCAGTACTTC. This sequence encodes CASSIGDLFYEQYF.

V gene TRBV5-4 combines with J gene TRBJ2-1; 9 bases align to TRBD2. This CDR3 contains 16 residues. The ends lost 5 bases at V and 8 bases at J; junction bases unmatched: 14. Germline V gene lookup returns CDR1 SGHNT and CDR2 YYREEE (reference sequence). DNA of the CDR3: TGTGCCAGCAGTCGGTCTAGCGGGGACTATCGGGATGAGCAGTTCTTC. Translation: CASSRSSGDYRDEQFF. The whole variable domain, filled in from reference TRBV5-4 and TRBJ2-1, reads ETGVTQSPTHLIKTRGQQVTLRCSSQSGHNTVSWYQQALGQGPQFIFQYYREEENGRGNFPPRFSGLQFPNYSSELNVNALELDDSALYLCASSRSSGDYRDEQFFGPGTRLTVL.

The chain recombines TRBV7-6 with TRBJ2-2; TRBD1 matches 8 bases. The CDR3 is made up of 16 amino acids. Germline lookup yields CDR1 SGHVS and CDR2 FNYEAQ. J was trimmed by 5 bases and V by 5 bases; bases with no gene match: 10. In nucleotides, the CDR3 is TGTGCCAGCAGCCCCCGGACAGGGTGGGGGACCGGGGAGCTGTTTTTT. Its translation is CASSPRTGWGTGELFF.

This clone was recorded once. Here the CDR3 reads CAWRTGGNSPLHF. CDR3 DNA sequence: TGTGCCTGGAGGACAGGGGGTAATTCACCCCTCCACTTT. J is TRBJ1-6 and V is TRBV30; 9 bases align to TRBD1. The CDR3 length is 13 residues. Germline CDR1 GTSNPN, CDR2 SVGIG (reference sequence). V lost 3 bases, J lost 6 bases, and 0 bases stayed unmatched.

The genes are TRBV2 and TRBJ2-1, with D hard to call. The CDR3 is made up of 15 amino acids. CDR1 is SNHLY and CDR2 is FYNNEI in the germline V gene. V was trimmed by 1 base and J by 1 base, leaving 8 bases between them. CDR3: CASSEGGTSYNEQFF. In DNA form, the CDR3 reads TGTGCCAGCAGTGAAGGAGGTACTTCCTACAATGAGCAGTTCTTC.